The 11 T cell receptor beta chains below were found in one sample sequenced in a study of T cell responses to AZD1222 COVID-19 vaccine. The repertoire was sequenced with immunoSEQ multiplex PCR; TCRdb's copy has only in-frame clones and lacks some. The sample lists approximately 110,000 clones; roughly nine tenths were seen once. Specimen: peripheral blood, collected on day 0 of AZD1222 vaccination. All receptors derive from an adult in good health.

The chain joins TRBV5-5 to TRBJ2-7; D is possibly TRBD1 or TRBD2 (6 bases each). The CDR3 sequence is 16 residues long. Germline CDR1 and CDR2: SGHKS and YYEKEE (reference sequence). Trimming took off 4 bases at V and 3 bases at J, with 20 bases between the two ends. Here the CDR3 DNA reads TGTGCCAGCAGCCGGCGGGGCGCAGGGGCGGACTACGAGCAGTACTTC. Translation: CASSRRGAGADYEQYF.

CDR3 nucleotide sequence: TGTGCCAGCTCACCACCGGGAGGGACAGGGATCACCGGGGAGCTGTTTTTT. This codes for CASSPPGGTGITGELFF. The chain is built from TRBV18 and TRBJ2-2; 9 bases align to TRBD1. V lost 0 bases and J lost 4; bases outside the gene matches: 6. The CDR3 sequence is 17 residues long. Germline CDR1 is KGHSH and CDR2 is LQKENI.

The chain couples TRBV30 to TRBJ2-1; TRBD2 matches 8 bases. The V gene end was trimmed by 3 bases and the J gene end by 3 bases; junction bases not matched to a gene: 4. The CDR3 extends over 14 amino acids. From germline, CDR1 is GTSNPN and CDR2 SVGIG (reference sequence). CDR3 in amino acids: CAWSQLAVYNEQFF. In DNA, the CDR3 is TGTGCCTGGAGCCAACTAGCGGTCTACAATGAGCAGTTCTTC.

The CDR3 is CASSPLYGASGNTIYF. The CDR3 bases are TGTGCCAGCAGTCCCCTCTATGGCGCCTCTGGAAACACCATATATTTT. This chain links TRBV28 with TRBJ1-3; no reliable D call. CDR3 size: 16 residues. V was pared by 5 bases and J by 0 bases, with 14 bases between. Looked up from germline, CDR1 is MDHEN and CDR2 is SYDVKM.

The chain couples TRBV5-6 to TRBJ2-7; D perhaps matches TRBD1 (5 bases). Germline V gene sequence: CDR1 SGHDT, CDR2 YYEEEE. CDR3 length: 16 residues. Deletions cut 1 base from V and 4 bases from J, with 18 bases between. The DNA of the CDR3 is TGTGCCAGCAGCTTGAGTGGGGCTGGTCGGCTATACGAGCAGTACTTC. It is translated as CASSLSGAGRLYEQYF. The complete variable domain, with remaining parts taken from reference TRBV5-6 and TRBJ2-7, reads DAGVTQSPTHLIKTRGQQVTLRCSPKSGHDTVSWYQQALGQGPQFIFQYYEEEERQRGNFPDRFSGHQFPNYSSELNVNALLLGDSALYLCASSLSGAGRLYEQYFGPGTRLTVT.

The rearrangement links TRBV4-2 to TRBJ2-3; perhaps TRBD2 as D (6 bases). The CDR3 has 16 amino acids. Germline values: CDR1 LGHNA, CDR2 YNFKEQ. Trimming pared 0 bases from V and 3 bases from J, leaving 13 bases between. The chain's CDR3 is CASSQEGGAGTDTQYF. The CDR3 nucleotides are TGTGCCAGCAGCCAAGAGGGCGGGGCGGGGACAGATACGCAGTATTTT.

V and J are TRBV6-2 or TRBV6-3 and TRBJ1-4, with a possible D match to TRBD1 (5 bases). The V end lost 5 bases, the J end lost 6 bases, and 13 bases lay between the germline ends. Germline V gene sequence: CDR1 MNHEY, CDR2 SVGEGT. CDR3 length equals 14 residues. CDR3 nucleotide sequence: TGTGCCAGCAGTAGGAGACAGACATATGAAAAACTGTTTTTT. Translated, it gives CASSRRQTYEKLFF.

The J gene is TRBJ1-2, the V gene TRBV12-3 or TRBV12-4, with D possibly matching TRBD1 (6 bases). The length of the CDR3 is 13 residues. V was shortened by 6 bases and J by 7 bases, with 15 bases between the two germline ends. For the CDR3, the DNA is TGTGCCAGCAGGGAGGGGGGATTCGGTGGCTACACCTTC. Protein product: CASREGGFGGYTF.

The chain couples TRBV7-8 to TRBJ1-1; 8 positions match TRBD1. CDR1 and CDR2 from the germline V gene are SGHVS and FQNEAQ. The ends lost 5 bases at V and 3 bases at J; junction bases unmatched: 11. The length of the CDR3 is 16 residues. The DNA for the CDR3 is TGTGCCAGCAGCCCAATCCCGGACAGGGCGGACACTGAAGCTTTCTTT. Its protein is CASSPIPDRADTEAFF.

This rearrangement joins TRBV24-1 to TRBJ2-7; D is perhaps TRBD2 (6 bases). Germline lookup yields CDR1 KGHDR and CDR2 SFDVKD. The V end lost 3 bases, the J end lost 3 bases, and 8 bases lay between the germline ends. The CDR3 length is 13 residues. CDR3 DNA sequence: TGTGCCACCAGTGATGGAGGGCGCTACGAGCAGTACTTC. Protein sequence: CATSDGGRYEQYF.

The J gene is TRBJ1-2, the V gene TRBV6-5; D not resolved. CDR1 and CDR2 (germline): MNHEY, SVGAGI. This CDR3 region has 14 residues. Trimming removed 0 bases at V and 4 bases at J, with 9 bases between. CDR3 nucleotides: TGTGCCAGCAGTTACTCAGGGTCCCCCTATGGCTACACCTTC. Encoded protein: CASSYSGSPYGYTF.